The 9 T cell receptor beta chains in this list originate from one sample, sequenced in a study of blood T cell repertoires in COVID-19. This table comes from immunoSEQ multiplex PCR, and its TCRdb copy is limited to in-frame clones, with some not included. The profile shows a few hundred thousand clones, roughly 84% of them singletons. Specimen: peripheral blood. The receptors shown here come from a woman aged 18-29 years with acute or convalescent COVID-19.

This clone was found many times. V is TRBV7-9 and J is TRBJ1-1, with 7 bases that match TRBD1. Germline CDR1 reads SEHNR; CDR2 reads FQNEAQ (reference sequence). This CDR3 has 16 amino acids. J lost 3 bases, V lost 1 base, and 8 bases had no gene match. In DNA, the CDR3 is TGTGCCAGCAGCTTAGGAGGAAGGGGGCCCGACACTGAAGCTTTCTTT. Translating gives CASSLGGRGPDTEAFF.

The chain joins TRBV5-6 to TRBJ1-1; the D gene is possibly TRBD1 (5 bases). The germline V and J ends were trimmed by 3 bases and 5 bases, with 20 bases remaining between them. The germline V gene has CDR1 SGHDT and CDR2 YYEEEE. The CDR3 sequence is 16 residues long. CDR3 nucleotides: TGTGCCAGCAGCTCGCTAAGCCCCGTCCGGGGGACTGAAGCTTTCTTT. Its protein product is CASSSLSPVRGTEAFF. Filled out from reference TRBV5-6 and TRBJ1-1, the complete variable domain reads DAGVTQSPTHLIKTRGQQVTLRCSPKSGHDTVSWYQQALGQGPQFIFQYYEEEERQRGNFPDRFSGHQFPNYSSELNVNALLLGDSALYLCASSSLSPVRGTEAFFGQGTRLTVV.

The V gene is TRBV14, the J gene TRBJ1-1, with unresolved D. Germline CDR1 is SGHDN and CDR2 is FVKESK. V dropped 1 base and J dropped 4 bases, with 7 bases sitting between them. CDR3 size: 13 residues. CDR3: CASSQGSGTEAFF. The CDR3 DNA is TGTGCCAGCAGCCAAGGATCGGGCACTGAAGCTTTCTTT.

The V call is TRBV15, the J call TRBJ1-4; 7 nucleotides line up with TRBD1. The CDR3 extends over 13 amino acids. Germline V lookup: CDR1 LNHNV, CDR2 YYDKDF (reference sequence). The V segment lost 3 bases and the J segment 10 bases; nucleotides outside the gene matches: 5. This CDR3 is CATSSGQVGKLFF. The CDR3 nucleotides are TGTGCCACCAGCAGCGGACAGGTGGGAAAACTGTTTTTT.

The rearrangement links TRBV7-8 to TRBJ2-7; possible D gene TRBD1, 6 bases. CDR1 is SGHVS, CDR2 FQNEAQ, per germline. The CDR3 totals 17 residues. V was clipped by 2 bases and J by 0 bases, with 17 bases between them. CDR3 sequence (DNA): TGTGCCAGCAGCTTACGCAGGGGCCTAGAAAGCTCCTACGAGCAGTACTTC. Amino acids: CASSLRRGLESSYEQYF.

This clone was observed a single time. The chain employs TRBV27 and TRBJ2-1; D not certain. The germline V and J ends were trimmed by 5 bases and 6 bases, with 5 bases remaining between them. The CDR3 length is 11 residues. Germline loops: CDR1 MNHEY, CDR2 SMNVEV (reference sequence). CDR3 region: CASSIGNEQFF. As DNA, the CDR3 is TGTGCCAGCAGTATCGGCAATGAGCAGTTCTTC.

The chain links TRBV18 to TRBJ1-3; D ambiguous. Germline values: CDR1 KGHSH, CDR2 LQKENI. CDR3 length: 16 residues. Trimming shortened V by 1 base and J by 4 bases, and 14 bases separated the two germline ends. CDR3 nucleotide sequence: TGTGCCAGCTCACCACGTTTCTCCTTAGCCGGAAACACCATATATTTT. This sequence encodes CASSPRFSLAGNTIYF.

The V gene is TRBV5-4, the J gene TRBJ1-2; TRBD1 matches at 7 bases. Trimming at V came to 0 bases and at J to 3 bases, leaving 11 bases not matched to a gene. Germline CDR1 and CDR2: SGHNT and YYREEE (reference sequence). This CDR3 spans 17 amino acids. The CDR3 loop is CASSLEVNRGMYYGYTF. The DNA for the CDR3 is TGTGCCAGCAGCTTGGAGGTTAACAGGGGAATGTACTATGGCTACACCTTC. Complete variable domain (other parts from reference TRBV5-4 and TRBJ1-2): ETGVTQSPTHLIKTRGQQVTLRCSSQSGHNTVSWYQQALGQGPQFIFQYYREEENGRGNFPPRFSGLQFPNYSSELNVNALELDDSALYLCASSLEVNRGMYYGYTFGSGTRLTVV.

The chain combines TRBV6-1 with TRBJ2-5; D is undetermined. The CDR3 loop spans 14 amino acids. V dropped 0 bases and J dropped 4 bases, with 9 bases sitting between them. Germline CDR1 reads MNHNS; CDR2 reads SASEGT. CDR3 loop: CASSEARSPETQYF. The CDR3, as DNA: TGTGCCAGCAGTGAAGCGCGCTCCCCAGAGACCCAGTACTTC.